The T cell receptor (beta chain) under discussion was sequenced for a study of CD8 T cells in Susac syndrome. Whole-study context: When their blood was taken, the Susac syndrome patients had either not yet had any therapy, were taking corticosteroids, or were taking intravenous immunoglobulin alone.

Peripheral blood CD8+ and CD4+ T cells were profiled by TCR beta sequencing. Both CD4+ and CD8+ T cells were negatively isolated, and TEMRA cells underwent FACS enrichment. cDNA came from roughly 0.47 to 1 ug RNA primed by random hexamers. Amplification of the TCR beta CDR3 was carried out by immunoSEQ multiplex PCR, which spanned a total of 54 Vbeta and 13 Jbeta segments. TCRdb reprocessed the immunoSEQ multiplex PCR reads via MiXCR and lists one record per CDR3 protein. The data show roughly 75,000 distinct CDR3 sequences, with approximately 93% seen just once and around 0.15% held by the top ten. V was pared by 6 bases and J by 5 bases, with 18 bases between. The CDR3 sequence is 15 residues long.

The sample was CD4+ T cells from PBMCs. The chain has TRBV12-3 or TRBV12-4 and TRBJ2-3; D may be TRBD1 (6 bases). This sequence was found in a human donor with Susac syndrome. The CDR3 region has the DNA TGTGCCAGCAGAACCCCCTCTACAGGGATAGATACGCAGTATTTT. Its translation: CASRTPSTGIDTQYF.